This T cell receptor beta chain is drawn from a study of control samples from healthy donors and cancer patients. The V end lost 1 base, the J end lost 6 bases, and 9 bases lay between the germline ends. Germline CDR1 and CDR2: KGHDR and SFDVKD. There are 14 residues in the CDR3. Profiled with immunoSEQ multiplex PCR; TCRdb holds only in-frame clones, not every one. The sample shows about 170,000 clones, just over 85% of them seen only once. This TCR was recovered from a woman aged 25-40 years in good health. This chain joins TRBV24-1 and TRBJ2-1; D is tentatively TRBD1 or TRBD2 (5 bases each). The source material was blood. Written as DNA, the CDR3 is TGTGCCACCAGTGATTTCACGGGGACCAATGAGCAGTTCTTC. Amino acids: CATSDFTGTNEQFF.